A selection of T cell receptor beta chains follows, all from one sample in a study of T cell repertoires in cytomegalovirus infection. TCRdb reanalysed the reads using MiXCR and keeps one entry per CDR3 protein. The repertoire holds approximately 700,000 distinct CDR3 sequences, with approximately 34% as singletons. The sequencing input was PBMCs. Receptors were obtained from a human donor in good health (CMV status not recorded). Some clones in this sample may be carry-over from other donors' samples. The CDR3 runs from the conserved cysteine through the conserved F or W. The D gene is left open where the match is weak. The size field is filled for only some rows; it gives once, few, many or a size class.

clone_size: few
v_call: TRBV7-2
j_call: TRBJ2-1
d_call: NA
cdr3_nt: TGTGCCAGCAGCCCTGACTACCACTCCTACAATGAGCAGTTCTTC
cdr3_aa: CASSPDYHSYNEQFF

clone_size: NA
v_call: TRBV3-1
j_call: TRBJ2-2
d_call: TRBD2
cdr3_nt: TGTGCCAGCAGCCAATCAAGCGGGAGACGGACCGGGGAGCTGTTTTTT
cdr3_aa: CASSQSSGRRTGELFF

clone_size: NA
v_call: TRBV12-3/TRBV12-4
j_call: TRBJ2-1
d_call: TRBD2
cdr3_nt: TGTGCCAGCGCCCTAGCGGTAACGACCTACAATGAGCAGTTCTTC
cdr3_aa: CASALAVTTYNEQFF

clone_size: NA
v_call: TRBV20-1
j_call: TRBJ2-3
d_call: NA
cdr3_nt: TGCAGTGCCAGAGGTAGTAGCACAGATACGCAGTATTTT
cdr3_aa: CSARGSSTDTQYF

clone_size: NA
v_call: TRBV28
j_call: TRBJ1-1
d_call: NA
cdr3_nt: NA
cdr3_aa: CASSLFGAGGHTEAFF

clone_size: NA
v_call: TRBV5-1
j_call: TRBJ1-6
d_call: NA
cdr3_nt: TGCGCCAGCAGCTGGACAGAAGATTCACCCCTCCACTTT
cdr3_aa: CASSWTEDSPLHF

clone_size: NA
v_call: TRBV15
j_call: TRBJ1-6
d_call: NA
cdr3_nt: TGTGCCACAAGGCGGGGTCATCGCTCCTATAATTCACCCCTCCACTTT
cdr3_aa: CATRRGHRSYNSPLHF

clone_size: many
v_call: TRBV19
j_call: TRBJ2-7
d_call: NA
cdr3_nt: TGTGCCAGTAGTATAACCCCCCTGGGTCAGGGGGGATACGAGCAGTACTTC
cdr3_aa: CASSITPLGQGGYEQYF

clone_size: many
v_call: TRBV7-2
j_call: TRBJ2-1
d_call: NA
cdr3_nt: TGTGCCAGCAGCTTAAACAGTAGGAATTACAATGAGCAGTTCTTC
cdr3_aa: CASSLNSRNYNEQFF

clone_size: NA
v_call: TRBV6-8
j_call: TRBJ2-1
d_call: NA
cdr3_nt: TGTGCCCGCAGTTACTCGATCACCCCCGGGACGGGGAATGAGCAGTTCTTC
cdr3_aa: CARSYSITPGTGNEQFF

clone_size: many
v_call: TRBV4-1
j_call: TRBJ1-1
d_call: NA
cdr3_nt: TGCGCCAGCAGCCAAAAAAGCCCCTATGTGGGCACTGAAGCTTTCTTT
cdr3_aa: CASSQKSPYVGTEAFF

clone_size: NA
v_call: TRBV28
j_call: TRBJ2-7
d_call: TRBD1
cdr3_nt: TGTGCCAGCAGTTCACACTCCGGGGACAGCTCCTACGAGCAGTACTTC
cdr3_aa: CASSSHSGDSSYEQYF

clone_size: NA
v_call: TRBV2
j_call: TRBJ2-1
d_call: TRBD1
cdr3_nt: TGTGCCAACACAGGGGGCCCCTACAATGAGCAGTTCTTC
cdr3_aa: CANTGGPYNEQFF

clone_size: NA
v_call: TRBV27
j_call: TRBJ1-2
d_call: NA
cdr3_nt: TGTGCCAGCAGTTCAGAGCGCGACTATGGCTACACCTTC
cdr3_aa: CASSSERDYGYTF

clone_size: few
v_call: TRBV7-8
j_call: TRBJ1-1
d_call: NA
cdr3_nt: TGTGCCAGCAGCTCGGGACACAATCAACTTGAAGCTTTCTTT
cdr3_aa: CASSSGHNQLEAFF

clone_size: NA
v_call: TRBV27
j_call: TRBJ1-6
d_call: NA
cdr3_nt: TGTGCCAGCAGTTTAGCAGGGGCTAGGGAAATCCTCCACTTT
cdr3_aa: CASSLAGAREILHF

clone_size: few
v_call: TRBV4-1
j_call: TRBJ1-1
d_call: NA
cdr3_nt: TGCGCCAGCAGCCAATCCACAGGCTGGGGGAACACTGAAGCTTTCTTT
cdr3_aa: CASSQSTGWGNTEAFF

clone_size: few
v_call: TRBV27
j_call: TRBJ2-7
d_call: TRBD1
cdr3_nt: TGTGCCAGCAGTTTAACGGGACAGCCGGCATACGAGCAGTACTTC
cdr3_aa: CASSLTGQPAYEQYF

clone_size: many
v_call: TRBV7-2
j_call: TRBJ2-5
d_call: NA
cdr3_nt: TGTGCCAGCAGCTTAGCGGGGGGCCGGGAGACCCAGTACTTC
cdr3_aa: CASSLAGGRETQYF

clone_size: few
v_call: TRBV6-1
j_call: TRBJ2-7
d_call: NA
cdr3_nt: TGTGCCAGCAGTGAAGCCCCACTTTCCTACGAGCAGTACTTC
cdr3_aa: CASSEAPLSYEQYF

clone_size: few
v_call: TRBV20-1
j_call: TRBJ2-7
d_call: NA
cdr3_nt: TGCAGTGCTAGAGATCGAACTACACACATTTCCTACGAGCAGTACTTC
cdr3_aa: CSARDRTTHISYEQYF

clone_size: NA
v_call: TRBV12-5
j_call: TRBJ1-1
d_call: TRBD1
cdr3_nt: TGTGCTAGTCTCAACTCAGGGGGCACTGAAGCTTTCTTT
cdr3_aa: CASLNSGGTEAFF

clone_size: NA
v_call: TRBV10-3
j_call: TRBJ2-7
d_call: NA
cdr3_nt: TGTGCCATCAGTGAGTCGGGGGGATGGTACGAGCAGTACTTC
cdr3_aa: CAISESGGWYEQYF

clone_size: NA
v_call: TRBV20-1
j_call: TRBJ2-5
d_call: NA
cdr3_nt: TGCAGTGCTATAACACCAATCCAAGAGACCCAGTACTTC
cdr3_aa: CSAITPIQETQYF

clone_size: once
v_call: TRBV7-6
j_call: TRBJ2-7
d_call: NA
cdr3_nt: TGTGCTAGCAGCTTAGCTGGGGGCGAGGTCTACGAGCAGTACTTC
cdr3_aa: CASSLAGGEVYEQYF

clone_size: NA
v_call: TRBV15
j_call: TRBJ1-5
d_call: NA
cdr3_nt: TGTGCCACCAGCAGAGACGACAGCTTAGGGCCCCAGCATTTT
cdr3_aa: CATSRDDSLGPQHF

clone_size: NA
v_call: TRBV7-9
j_call: TRBJ1-4
d_call: TRBD1
cdr3_nt: TGTGCCAGCAGCTTAGTCGCAGGGGGCGAAAAACTGTTTTTT
cdr3_aa: CASSLVAGGEKLFF

clone_size: NA
v_call: TRBV5-5
j_call: TRBJ2-5
d_call: NA
cdr3_nt: TGTGCCAGCAGCTTCGGACAGACGCAAGAGACCCAGTACTTC
cdr3_aa: CASSFGQTQETQYF